This entry is about one TCR beta chain. Since a much larger clone is just one base distant, this may be a read error. The CDR3 has 14 amino acids. Germline V gene lookup returns CDR1 MRHNA and CDR2 SNTAGT. The time point was: newly diagnosed GD, antithyroid drugs for less than 3 months. RNA from PBMCs was the source of the TCR library. The source of the sample is a study of regulatory T cells in long-lasting Graves disease. Combining iRepertoire HTBI primers with Arm-PCR of CDR3 regions, the authors built TCR beta libraries. MiXCR was run by TCRdb on the multiplex PCR reads, yielding one entry per CDR3 protein. The sample consists of around 250,000 distinct CDR3 sequences, about 20% of them appearing once. A further study also used this sample, focusing on T cells in Graves' hyperthyroidism and ophthalmopathy.

This TCR was sampled from a young woman with Graves disease. Source: peripheral blood mononuclear cells (PBMCs), taken at new diagnosis, from a patient treated with antithyroid drugs. The chain recombines TRBV6-4 with TRBJ2-3; D is tentatively TRBD1 or TRBD2 (5 bases each). This CDR3 reads CAGSISGTTDTQYF. Written as DNA, the CDR3 is TGTGCCGGCAGTATCAGTGGGACCACAGATACGCAGTATTTT.